These T cell receptor beta chains were read from a single sample in a study of cytomegalovirus exposure and HLA in healthy donors. Repertoires were generated with immunoSEQ multiplex PCR, while TCRdb's copy carries only in-frame clones and drops some. The table has 200,000 to 250,000 clones, 75% to 85% seen once. The sequenced sample consisted of PBMCs. The receptors originated from a woman aged 55 to 70 in good health and CMV-seropositive. Each CDR3 is given with its conserved first and last residue. D genes are given only for firm matches. Clone size is stated in some rows and not others, as once, few, many or a class when expanded.

D gene: TRBD1
J gene: TRBJ2-5
clone size: once
V gene: TRBV5-4
CDR3 protein: CASSAGQGAWETQYF
CDR3 DNA: TGTGCCAGCAGCGCCGGACAGGGGGCTTGGGAGACCCAGTACTTC

D gene: .
J gene: TRBJ2-5
clone size: .
V gene: TRBV14
CDR3 protein: CASSRPPRGTLYQETQYF
CDR3 DNA: TGTGCCAGCAGCCGCCCTCCAAGGGGGACGTTGTACCAAGAGACCCAGTACTTC

D gene: .
J gene: TRBJ2-7
clone size: .
V gene: TRBV28
CDR3 protein: CASSLSVHEQYF
CDR3 DNA: TGTGCCAGCAGTTTAAGCGTCCACGAGCAGTACTTC

D gene: TRBD2
J gene: TRBJ2-3
clone size: .
V gene: TRBV6-1
CDR3 protein: CASSVLALSTDTQYF
CDR3 DNA: TGTGCCAGCAGTGTACTAGCGCTTAGCACAGATACGCAGTATTTT

D gene: TRBD1
J gene: TRBJ1-4
clone size: .
V gene: TRBV15
CDR3 protein: CATSREGQDNEKLFF
CDR3 DNA: TGTGCCACCAGCAGAGAGGGACAGGATAATGAAAAACTGTTTTTT

D gene: TRBD1
J gene: TRBJ1-4
clone size: .
V gene: TRBV7-9
CDR3 protein: CASTKVMTGEDEKLFF
CDR3 DNA: TGTGCCAGCACCAAGGTTATGACAGGGGAGGATGAAAAACTGTTTTTT

D gene: .
J gene: TRBJ2-5
clone size: few
V gene: TRBV9
CDR3 protein: CASQAGAQETQYF
CDR3 DNA: TGTGCCAGTCAGGCGGGGGCCCAAGAGACCCAGTACTTC

D gene: .
J gene: TRBJ2-3
clone size: .
V gene: TRBV5-1
CDR3 protein: CASKGGTSTDTQYF
CDR3 DNA: TGCGCCAGCAAGGGGGGGACTAGCACAGATACGCAGTATTTT

D gene: .
J gene: TRBJ1-1
clone size: .
V gene: TRBV7-9
CDR3 protein: CASSSLDTEAFF
CDR3 DNA: TGTGCCAGCAGCTCTTTAGACACTGAAGCTTTCTTT

D gene: .
J gene: TRBJ2-3
clone size: few
V gene: TRBV19
CDR3 protein: CASKLVADTDTQYF
CDR3 DNA: TGTGCCAGTAAACTGGTAGCGGACACAGATACGCAGTATTTT

D gene: .
J gene: TRBJ2-2
clone size: .
V gene: TRBV30
CDR3 protein: CAWRQSGSGELFF
CDR3 DNA: TGTGCCTGGAGGCAATCCGGGTCCGGGGAGCTGTTTTTT

D gene: .
J gene: TRBJ2-1
clone size: .
V gene: TRBV7-2
CDR3 protein: CASSPDFYNEQFF
CDR3 DNA: TGTGCCAGCAGCCCCGACTTCTACAATGAGCAGTTCTTC

D gene: TRBD1
J gene: TRBJ2-5
clone size: few
V gene: TRBV28
CDR3 protein: CASRKGAWETQYF
CDR3 DNA: TGTGCCAGCAGAAAGGGGGCATGGGAGACCCAGTACTTC

D gene: .
J gene: TRBJ2-5
clone size: .
V gene: TRBV30
CDR3 protein: CAWSVRVGGETQYF
CDR3 DNA: TGTGCCTGGAGTGTACGAGTGGGAGGAGAGACCCAGTACTTC

D gene: TRBD1
J gene: TRBJ1-2
clone size: .
V gene: TRBV6-5
CDR3 protein: CASSRTGSYGYTF
CDR3 DNA: TGTGCCAGCAGTCGGACAGGGTCGTATGGCTACACCTTC

D gene: TRBD1
J gene: TRBJ2-7
clone size: .
V gene: TRBV5-1
CDR3 protein: CASSFTGTGGGEQYF
CDR3 DNA: TGCGCCAGCAGCTTCACCGGGACAGGGGGAGGGGAGCAGTACTTC

D gene: .
J gene: TRBJ2-1
clone size: .
V gene: TRBV10-3
CDR3 protein: CAISEVLAEYNEQFF
CDR3 DNA: TGTGCCATCAGTGAGGTGTTAGCGGAGTACAATGAGCAGTTCTTC

D gene: .
J gene: TRBJ1-1
clone size: once
V gene: TRBV21-1
CDR3 protein: CASSRGGEPAAEAFF
CDR3 DNA: TGTGCCAGCAGCCGGGGGGGGGAACCGGCAGCCGAAGCTTTCTTT

D gene: .
J gene: TRBJ1-5
clone size: .
V gene: TRBV19
CDR3 protein: CASSIDGGQHQPQHF
CDR3 DNA: TGTGCCAGTAGTATAGATGGTGGACAGCATCAGCCCCAGCATTTT

D gene: TRBD1
J gene: TRBJ1-3
clone size: .
V gene: TRBV4-2
CDR3 protein: CASSHPSGTGPGNTIYF
CDR3 DNA: TGTGCCAGCAGCCATCCTTCCGGGACAGGGCCTGGAAACACCATATATTTT

D gene: .
J gene: TRBJ1-1
clone size: .
V gene: TRBV28
CDR3 protein: CASSFRWGPNREAFF
CDR3 DNA: TGTGCCAGCAGTTTTCGCTGGGGCCCGAACCGTGAAGCTTTCTTT

D gene: .
J gene: TRBJ1-3
clone size: .
V gene: TRBV19
CDR3 protein: CASSRDSSGNTIYF
CDR3 DNA: TGTGCCAGTTCCCGAGACAGCTCTGGAAACACCATATATTTT

D gene: .
J gene: TRBJ2-1
clone size: .
V gene: TRBV30
CDR3 protein: CAWSKDTSSYNERFF
CDR3 DNA: TGTGCCTGGAGCAAGGACACCAGCTCCTACAATGAGCGGTTCTTC

D gene: TRBD1
J gene: TRBJ2-7
clone size: .
V gene: TRBV9
CDR3 protein: CASSPDRAFYEQYF
CDR3 DNA: TGTGCCAGCAGCCCGGACAGGGCCTTCTACGAGCAGTACTTC

D gene: .
J gene: TRBJ1-1
clone size: .
V gene: TRBV15
CDR3 protein: CATSRVGEGNTEAFF
CDR3 DNA: TGTGCCACCAGCAGAGTTGGAGAGGGGAACACTGAAGCTTTCTTT

D gene: .
J gene: TRBJ2-7
clone size: .
V gene: TRBV7-7
CDR3 protein: CASSLAQGYEQYF
CDR3 DNA: TGTGCCAGCAGCTTAGCACAGGGCTACGAGCAGTACTTC

D gene: TRBD1
J gene: TRBJ2-7
clone size: .
V gene: TRBV5-4
CDR3 protein: CASSLKTGDYEQYF
CDR3 DNA: TGTGCCAGCAGCTTGAAGACAGGGGATTACGAGCAGTACTTC

D gene: .
J gene: TRBJ1-1
clone size: .
V gene: TRBV19
CDR3 protein: CASSIGPDTEAFF
CDR3 DNA: TGTGCCAGTAGTATAGGGCCAGATACTGAAGCTTTCTTT

D gene: .
J gene: TRBJ1-1
clone size: .
V gene: TRBV5-1
CDR3 protein: CASSLEPMNTEAFF
CDR3 DNA: TGCGCCAGCAGCTTGGAGCCCATGAACACTGAAGCTTTCTTT

D gene: .
J gene: TRBJ1-2
clone size: .
V gene: TRBV30
CDR3 protein: CAWNVYRAYGYTF
CDR3 DNA: TGTGCCTGGAATGTTTACAGGGCTTATGGCTACACCTTC

D gene: .
J gene: TRBJ1-6
clone size: .
V gene: TRBV30
CDR3 protein: CAASEEAKSPLHF
CDR3 DNA: TGTGCCGCTAGTGAGGAAGCGAAATCACCCCTCCACTTT

D gene: .
J gene: TRBJ2-7
clone size: .
V gene: TRBV6-5
CDR3 protein: CASSYNEASYEQYF
CDR3 DNA: TGTGCCAGCAGTTACAACGAAGCATCCTACGAGCAGTACTTC

D gene: .
J gene: TRBJ2-7
clone size: .
V gene: TRBV11-2
CDR3 protein: CASSLIGTRAYEQYF
CDR3 DNA: TGTGCCAGCAGCTTGATCGGGACAAGGGCCTACGAGCAGTACTTC

D gene: TRBD1
J gene: TRBJ1-2
clone size: once
V gene: TRBV7-8
CDR3 protein: CASSLGPGTGYGYTF
CDR3 DNA: TGTGCCAGCAGCTTAGGTCCCGGGACAGGGTATGGCTACACCTTC

D gene: TRBD1
J gene: TRBJ2-7
clone size: .
V gene: TRBV5-4
CDR3 protein: CASSSGTGLGEQYF
CDR3 DNA: TGTGCCAGCAGCTCCGGGACAGGGTTGGGCGAGCAGTACTTC

D gene: .
J gene: TRBJ1-1
clone size: .
V gene: TRBV15
CDR3 protein: CATSRGHGGRLRTEAFF
CDR3 DNA: TGTGCCACCAGCAGAGGTCACGGAGGTAGGTTAAGGACTGAAGCTTTCTTT

D gene: .
J gene: TRBJ1-2
clone size: .
V gene: TRBV4-1
CDR3 protein: CASSQDETQQGIYYGYTF
CDR3 DNA: TGCGCCAGCAGCCAAGATGAGACCCAGCAGGGGATCTACTATGGCTACACCTTC

D gene: TRBD2
J gene: TRBJ2-5
clone size: .
V gene: TRBV28
CDR3 protein: CASSFGGIQTQYF
CDR3 DNA: TGTGCCAGCAGTTTCGGGGGGATACAGACCCAGTACTTC

D gene: .
J gene: TRBJ2-7
clone size: .
V gene: TRBV6-1
CDR3 protein: CASSEIPNSYEQYF
CDR3 DNA: TGTGCCAGCAGTGAAATTCCTAATTCCTACGAGCAGTACTTC

D gene: TRBD1
J gene: TRBJ1-1
clone size: few
V gene: TRBV6-1
CDR3 protein: CASRTSGGTEAFF
CDR3 DNA: TGTGCCAGCAGGACTTCAGGGGGTACTGAAGCTTTCTTT

D gene: TRBD2
J gene: TRBJ2-1
clone size: .
V gene: TRBV6-4
CDR3 protein: CASSDSVAGGPDEQFF
CDR3 DNA: TGTGCCAGCAGTGACTCTGTAGCGGGGGGGCCGGATGAGCAGTTCTTC

D gene: .
J gene: TRBJ2-5
clone size: few
V gene: TRBV21-1
CDR3 protein: CASSNVRPRWQETQYF
CDR3 DNA: TGTGCCAGCAGCAACGTGAGACCCAGGTGGCAAGAGACCCAGTACTTC

D gene: .
J gene: TRBJ1-4
clone size: .
V gene: TRBV28
CDR3 protein: CASSLGGAATNEKLFF
CDR3 DNA: TGTGCCAGCAGTCTCGGGGGGGCTGCAACTAATGAAAAACTGTTTTTT

D gene: TRBD1
J gene: TRBJ2-1
clone size: few
V gene: TRBV10-1
CDR3 protein: CASSGHGTGYNEQFF
CDR3 DNA: TGCGCCAGCAGTGGTCATGGGACAGGTTACAATGAGCAGTTCTTC

D gene: .
J gene: TRBJ1-4
clone size: .
V gene: TRBV7-9
CDR3 protein: CSSSWSQNGLREKLFF
CDR3 DNA: TGTTCCAGCAGCTGGTCCCAGAATGGACTCCGCGAAAAACTGTTTTTT

D gene: .
J gene: TRBJ1-1
clone size: .
V gene: TRBV5-1
CDR3 protein: CASKKEGMNTEAFF
CDR3 DNA: TGCGCCAGCAAGAAAGAGGGCATGAACACTGAAGCTTTCTTT

D gene: TRBD2
J gene: TRBJ2-2
clone size: .
V gene: TRBV18
CDR3 protein: CASSLNLAANTGELFF
CDR3 DNA: TGTGCCAGCTCTCTTAATCTAGCGGCCAACACCGGGGAGCTGTTTTTT

D gene: .
J gene: TRBJ2-3
clone size: .
V gene: TRBV7-7
CDR3 protein: CASSPTVSGDTQYF
CDR3 DNA: TGTGCCAGCAGCCCCACGGTATCGGGAGATACGCAGTATTTT